This T cell receptor (beta chain) was obtained from a study of PD-L1 blockade in urothelial cancer. Background on the study: Analysis of blood occurred 3 weeks (second dose) and 6 weeks after treatment start.

Here immunoSEQ multiplex PCR was the method, and the copy in TCRdb shows in-frame clones only, minus some. The profile shows 55,000 to 80,000 clones, around 85% of them singletons. The sample holds one count of this clone. What it recognizes is unknown. Sample time point: pretreatment peripheral blood. Overall study results and limits: Durable-benefit cases showed more tumor-associated blood clone expansion at 3 weeks.

V was cut by 3 bases and J by 2 bases, with 8 bases left in between. Per germline, CDR1 MDHEN and CDR2 SYDVKM. CDR3 length: 14 residues. The genes are TRBV28 and TRBJ1-5; no clear D gene. The source of this sequence is a man aged 55 to 70 with urothelial cancer. The material was PBMCs, obtained around atezolizumab (anti-PD-L1) treatment. CDR3 in DNA: TGTGCCAGCAGTTTGCCTATCGGCAATCAGCCCCAGCATTTT. Protein sequence: CASSLPIGNQPQHF.